A selection of T cell receptor beta chains follows, all from one sample in a study of T cell repertoires in cytomegalovirus infection. TCRdb independently ran MiXCR on the reads; one entry per CDR3 protein. The table includes 450,000 to 550,000 distinct CDR3 sequences, roughly 43% detected once. No antigen is known for these receptors. The sequencing used cultured PBMCs, collected from culture after CMV antigen stimulation. These receptors came from a human donor in good health (CMV status not recorded). Some clones in this sample may be carry-over from other donors' samples. Each CDR3 is given with its conserved first and last residue. A D gene is named only where the DNA matches it firmly. A row's size may be missing; if present it is once, few, many or a size class.

clone_size d_call j_call v_call cdr3_length cdr3_aa cdr3_nt
NA NA TRBJ2-1 TRBV25-1 15 CASRPAGSSYNEQFF TGTGCCAGCAGACCAGCGGGCAGCTCCTACAATGAGCAGTTCTTC
NA NA TRBJ1-1 TRBV20-1 13 CSASEGVNTEAFF TGCAGTGCTAGCGAAGGGGTGAACACTGAAGCTTTCTTT
NA NA TRBJ1-1 TRBV7-6 14 CASRLPGGRPEAFF TGTGCCAGCAGACTCCCGGGGGGCCGACCTGAAGCTTTCTTT
NA NA TRBJ2-5 TRBV9 13 CASSVAGAETQYF TGTGCCAGCAGCGTAGCGGGGGCGGAGACCCAGTACTTC
many TRBD1 TRBJ1-1 TRBV7-2 14 CASSSQGMNTEAFF TGTGCCAGCAGCTCACAGGGGATGAACACTGAAGCTTTCTTT
NA TRBD1 TRBJ1-4 TRBV7-6 16 CASSFSRTGGNEKLFF TGTGCCAGCAGCTTCTCTCGGACAGGGGGCAATGAAAAACTGTTTTTT
NA NA TRBJ2-6 TRBV5-3 14 CASSIQGGANVLTF TGTGCCAGCAGCATTCAGGGGGGGGCCAACGTCCTGACTTTC
NA TRBD1 TRBJ1-1 TRBV7-3 18 CASSSFGGQGGYNTEAFF TGTGCCAGCAGCTCCTTCGGGGGACAGGGAGGCTATAACACTGAAGCTTTCTTT
NA TRBD1 TRBJ1-2 TRBV7-2 15 CASSRGGLANYGYTF TGTGCCAGCTCCCGAGGGGGCTTGGCTAACTATGGCTACACCTTC
NA NA TRBJ2-7 TRBV2 15 CASSARDGARGEQYF TGTGCCAGCAGTGCCCGGGACGGGGCCCGCGGCGAGCAGTACTTC
few TRBD2 TRBJ2-3 TRBV28 15 CASSLSSGGADTQYF TGTGCCAGCAGTCTGTCTAGCGGGGGCGCAGATACGCAGTATTTT
NA TRBD2 TRBJ2-1 TRBV20-1 13 CSARLAGVNEQFF TGCAGTGCTAGGCTAGCGGGAGTAAATGAGCAGTTCTTC
many NA TRBJ2-3 TRBV7-2 13 CASSESLALRGYF TGTGCCAGCAGCGAATCACTAGCTCTCCGAGGGTATTTT
NA NA TRBJ2-3 TRBV6-1 10 CATGENTQYF TGTGCCACCGGTGAAAATACGCAGTATTTT
NA NA TRBJ2-7 TRBV6-2/TRBV6-3 14 CASSPDYSSYEQYF TGTGCCAGCAGCCCCGACTACAGTTCCTACGAGCAGTACTTC
NA TRBD1 TRBJ1-6 TRBV7-2 15 CASSLVGTGDSPLHF TGTGCCAGCAGCTTAGTCGGGACAGGGGATTCACCCCTCCACTTT
NA NA TRBJ1-5 TRBV19 14 CASSIGVSNQPQHF TGTGCCAGTAGTATAGGCGTTAGCAATCAGCCCCAGCATTTT
NA NA TRBJ2-5 TRBV20-1 14 CSAQISDRKETQYF TGCAGTGCACAGATCTCTGACAGAAAAGAGACCCAGTACTTC
NA TRBD2 TRBJ2-3 TRBV6-2/TRBV6-3 19 CASSTRPGLAGVPTDTQYF TGTGCCAGCAGCACGCGCCCGGGACTAGCGGGAGTTCCTACAGATACGCAGTATTTT
NA TRBD1 TRBJ1-2 TRBV7-9 16 CASTGGGGRTNYGYTF TGTGCCAGCACCGGAGGGGGCGGCCGAACTAACTATGGCTACACCTTC
few NA TRBJ2-7 TRBV7-6 15 CASSFKAGGLDEQYF TGTGCCAGCAGCTTTAAGGCCGGGGGCTTGGACGAGCAGTACTTC
NA NA TRBJ2-1 TRBV7-6 12 CASSPTRDMQFF TGTGCCAGCAGCCCTACTAGGGATATGCAGTTCTTC
many NA TRBJ2-1 TRBV7-2 12 CASSLALGEQFF TGTGCCAGCAGCTTAGCGTTGGGGGAGCAGTTCTTC
NA NA TRBJ2-3 TRBV10-3 13 CAISETEVATQYF TGTGCCATCAGTGAGACCGAGGTGGCTACGCAGTATTTT
NA TRBD2 TRBJ2-7 TRBV7-9 16 CASSLGVAGASIEQYF TGTGCCAGCAGCTTGGGGGTGGCGGGAGCCTCGATCGAGCAGTACTTC
NA NA TRBJ1-6 TRBV2 15 CASSEPTPRNSPLHF TGTGCCAGCAGTGAGCCGACACCCCGAAATTCACCCCTCCACTTT
NA NA TRBJ2-7 TRBV4-3 16 CASSQTPTSIAYEQYF TGCGCCAGCAGCCAAACACCGACCAGTATTGCCTACGAGCAGTACTTC
NA TRBD2 TRBJ2-1 TRBV7-9 14 CASSLGASGNEQFF TGTGCCAGCAGCTTAGGGGCTAGCGGGAATGAGCAGTTCTTC
few NA TRBJ2-3 TRBV7-8 13 CASSNIPTDTQYF TGTGCCAGCAGCAATATTCCAACAGATACGCAGTATTTT
NA NA TRBJ1-4 TRBV6-5 16 CASRMEGIPGGEKLFF TGTGCCAGCAGGATGGAAGGGATACCTGGCGGAGAAAAACTGTTTTTT
NA NA TRBJ2-2 TRBV24-1 18 CATSDPTPKGSNTGELFF TGTGCCACCAGTGATCCTACCCCCAAGGGGAGTAACACCGGGGAGCTGTTTTTT
few TRBD2 TRBJ2-2 TRBV7-6 14 CASMAGGPTGELFF TGTGCCAGCATGGCGGGAGGGCCCACCGGGGAGCTGTTTTTT
NA NA TRBJ1-1 TRBV6-4 14 CASRVWGGSTEAFF TGTGCCAGCAGGGTTTGGGGGGGGTCGACTGAAGCTTTCTTT
few NA TRBJ2-3 TRBV7-6 15 CASRKSGTSTDTQYF TGTGCCAGCAGAAAGAGCGGAACTAGCACAGATACGCAGTATTTT
once NA TRBJ2-1 TRBV6-2/TRBV6-3 13 CASSYSEGYEQFF TGTGCCAGCAGTTACAGTGAAGGGTATGAGCAGTTCTTC
NA NA TRBJ2-7 TRBV2 14 CASSAENLPYEQYF TGTGCCAGCAGTGCGGAAAACCTTCCCTACGAGCAGTACTTC
NA TRBD2 TRBJ2-2 TRBV7-2 18 CASSRSGGHHRTTGELFF TGTGCCAGCAGCCGTAGCGGGGGGCACCATCGGACCACCGGGGAGCTGTTTTTT
few TRBD1 TRBJ1-4 TRBV27 13 CASSLRQGEKLFF TGTGCCAGCAGTTTACGACAGGGAGAAAAACTGTTTTTT
NA NA TRBJ1-6 TRBV12-3/TRBV12-4 17 CASSLRFRDSYNSPLHF TGTGCCAGCAGCCTAAGGTTCAGAGACTCCTATAATTCACCCCTCCACTTT
NA NA TRBJ1-1 TRBV12-3/TRBV12-4 12 CASTWGNTEAFF TGTGCCAGCACTTGGGGGAACACTGAAGCTTTCTTT
NA NA TRBJ2-1 TRBV6-5 17 CASSYSSSPNSYNEQFF TGTGCCAGCAGTTACTCGTCTAGTCCGAACTCCTACAATGAGCAGTTCTTC
many TRBD2 TRBJ2-3 TRBV7-2 22 CASSLASPRGSGGGLVTDTQYF TGTGCCAGCAGCTTAGCCTCACCCCGGGGTAGCGGGGGAGGACTTGTCACAGATACGCAGTATTTT
few TRBD1 TRBJ1-6 TRBV6-1 17 CASSAIPTGTAENILHF TGTGCCAGCAGTGCAATACCCACCGGGACAGCTGAAAACATCCTCCACTTT
NA TRBD2 TRBJ2-1 TRBV7-2 14 CASSMGLASGEQFF TGTGCCAGCAGCATGGGACTAGCTTCGGGTGAGCAGTTCTTC
NA NA TRBJ1-6 TRBV7-2 13 CASSPPGRGPLHF TGTGCCAGCAGTCCGCCTGGCCGGGGACCCCTCCACTTT
few TRBD1 TRBJ1-1 TRBV7-2 14 CASSFGTAETEAFF TGTGCCAGCAGCTTTGGGACAGCGGAGACTGAAGCTTTCTTT
few TRBD2 TRBJ2-5 TRBV28 15 CASRDSGRRKETQYF TGTGCCAGCAGGGATAGCGGGAGAAGAAAAGAGACCCAGTACTTC
NA NA TRBJ1-5 TRBV19 15 CASTGFVRPDQPQHF TGTGCCAGTACGGGGTTTGTCCGACCGGATCAGCCCCAGCATTTT
NA NA TRBJ2-7 TRBV19 14 CASSPRVRSYEQYF TGTGCCAGTAGTCCCCGGGTCAGAAGCTACGAGCAGTACTTC
once TRBD1 TRBJ2-1 TRBV6-6 15 CASSRYGQGYNEQFF TGTGCCAGCAGTCGATATGGACAGGGGTACAATGAGCAGTTCTTC
NA NA TRBJ2-7 TRBV7-9 14 CASSLSAGTYEQYF TGTGCCAGCAGCCTTTCTGCGGGGACCTACGAGCAGTACTTC
NA TRBD2 TRBJ2-1 TRBV23-1 19 CASSQRLGGGAGSYNEQFF TGCGCCAGCAGTCAACGACTCGGCGGGGGGGCAGGGTCCTACAATGAGCAGTTCTTC
NA NA TRBJ2-3 TRBV6-2/TRBV6-3 13 CATQDGGTDTQYF TGTGCCACCCAGGATGGGGGCACAGATACGCAGTATTTT
NA NA TRBJ2-5 TRBV19 14 CASSIGGYGETQYF TGTGCCAGTAGTATTGGCGGTTATGGAGAGACCCAGTACTTC